The present T cell receptor (beta chain) was sequenced within a study of cytomegalovirus exposure and HLA in healthy donors. Generated by immunoSEQ multiplex PCR, the TCRdb table keeps only in-frame clones and is missing some. Found here are 150,000 or so clones, approximately 89% of them singletons; the top ten hold 2% to 3%. Sequences were obtained from PBMCs. The TCR originated in a man aged 18-30 years in good health and CMV-seropositive.

In nucleotides, the CDR3 is TGTGCCAGCAGCTTGGAGGGGTCTGGGGCCAACGTCCTGACTTTC. It is translated as CASSLEGSGANVLTF. The chain joins TRBV5-6 to TRBJ2-6; TRBD1 might be the D (5 bases). From germline, CDR1 is SGHDT and CDR2 YYEEEE. V lost 0 bases and J 1 base, leaving 5 bases between the germline ends. CDR3 size: 15 residues.